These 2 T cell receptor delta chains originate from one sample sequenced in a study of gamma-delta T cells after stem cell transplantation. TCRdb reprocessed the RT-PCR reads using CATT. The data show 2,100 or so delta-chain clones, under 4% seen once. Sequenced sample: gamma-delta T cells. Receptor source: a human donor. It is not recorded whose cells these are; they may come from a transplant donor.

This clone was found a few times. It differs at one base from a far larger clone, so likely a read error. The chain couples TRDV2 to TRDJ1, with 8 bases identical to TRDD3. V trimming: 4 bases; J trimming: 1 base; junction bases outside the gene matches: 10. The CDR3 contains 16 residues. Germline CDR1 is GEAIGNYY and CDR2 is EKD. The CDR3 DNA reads TGTGCCTGTGATTTACTGGGGGCTCAGTGCACCGATAAACTCATCTTT. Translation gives CACDLLGAQCTDKLIF.

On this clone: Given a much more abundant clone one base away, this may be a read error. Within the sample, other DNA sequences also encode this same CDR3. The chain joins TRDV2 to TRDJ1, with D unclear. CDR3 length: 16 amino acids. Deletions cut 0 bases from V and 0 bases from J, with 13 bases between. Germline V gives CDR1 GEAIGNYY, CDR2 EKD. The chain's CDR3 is CACDTVLLKYTDKLIF. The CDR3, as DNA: TGTGCCTGTGACACCGTCCTCCTCAAGTACACCGATAAACTCATCTTT.